These 10 T cell receptor beta chains originate from one sample sequenced in a study of T cells after somatic rescue of genetic block. Assay used: immunoSEQ multiplex PCR; TCRdb lists only in-frame clones, some missing. The table has almost 7,500 clones, 81% seen once. The sample taken for sequencing was peripheral blood mononuclear cells (PBMCs). The origin of the receptors is a boy between 10 and 17 years old.

The chain joins TRBV5-6 to TRBJ2-7; D unresolved. Trimming left V 4 bases short and J 2 bases short, with 10 bases between. Looked up from germline, CDR1 is SGHDT and CDR2 is YYEEEE. This CDR3 has 13 amino acids. The CDR3 protein is CASSGTNPYEQYF. In DNA, the CDR3 is TGTGCCAGCAGCGGCACTAATCCCTACGAGCAGTACTTC.

The chain combines TRBV4-3 with TRBJ1-2; perhaps TRBD1 as D (6 bases). Looked up from germline, CDR1 is LGHNA and CDR2 is YSLEER. The ends were cut back, 0 bases at V and 3 bases at J, with 11 bases in the middle. There are 15 residues in the CDR3. The CDR3 protein is CASSQERGRDYGYTF. In DNA, the CDR3 is TGCGCCAGCAGCCAAGAAAGGGGGAGAGACTATGGCTACACCTTC.

The CDR3 DNA sequence: TGTGCCAGCAGTGAAGAGGGGAGGTCCTACGAGCAGTACTTC. It encodes CASSEEGRSYEQYF. The chain is built from TRBV6-4 and TRBJ2-5; D is possibly TRBD2 (6 bases). Judging by the DNA end, TRBJ2-7 fits better; the J call may be wrong. This CDR3 contains 14 residues. In germline, CDR1 is MRHNA, CDR2 SNTAGT.

The genes are TRBV9 and TRBJ2-5; 9 nucleotides agree with TRBD1. CDR3 size: 12 residues. V shed 8 bases, J shed 2 bases, and the junction held 1 base outside the gene matches. Germline-derived CDR1 and CDR2 are SGDLS and YYNGEE. The CDR3 protein is CASGQGQETQYF. The CDR3 DNA reads as TGTGCCAGTGGACAGGGGCAAGAGACCCAGTACTTC.

The J gene is TRBJ2-1, the V gene TRBV9; D possibly corresponds to TRBD2 (6 bases). There are 14 residues in the CDR3. V was cut by 3 bases and J by 9 bases, with 16 bases left in between. Germline CDR1 reads SGDLS; CDR2 reads YYNGEE. Here the CDR3 reads CASSAPPSVGEQFF. CDR3 nucleotides: TGTGCCAGCAGCGCGCCACCTAGCGTGGGTGAGCAGTTCTTC.

This chain joins TRBV29-1 and TRBJ2-2; D gene uncertain. The CDR3 sequence is 13 residues long. CDR1 and CDR2 from the germline V gene are SQVTM and ANQGSEA. V was cut by 3 bases and J by 6 bases, with 11 bases left in between. CDR3 sequence (DNA): TGCAGCGTTGACGGAACCACCCCCGGGGAGCTGTTTTTT. This codes for CSVDGTTPGELFF.

The chain links TRBV7-6 to TRBJ1-3; TRBD1 might be the D (6 bases). In germline, CDR1 is SGHVS, CDR2 FNYEAQ. This CDR3 comprises 16 residues. Trimming cost V 5 bases and J 1 base, with 15 bases left between them. This CDR3 is CASSRRGFASGNTIYF. For the CDR3, the DNA is TGTGCCAGCAGCCGAAGGGGGTTCGCTTCTGGAAACACCATATATTTT.

This clone was recorded only once. CDR3 residues: CASSLQFLQGDPTGELFF. The CDR3 DNA sequence: TGTGCCAGCAGCCTGCAATTCTTACAGGGGGATCCCACCGGGGAGCTGTTTTTT. The chain links TRBV7-2 to TRBJ2-2; the match to TRBD1 covers 8 bases. The CDR3 is 18 residues long. CDR1 SGHTA and CDR2 FQGNSA come from the germline V gene. With 5 bases clipped from V and 4 bases from J, the junction kept 15 bases outside the gene matches.

The V call is TRBV6-6, the J call TRBJ1-1; weak D call: TRBD1 (6 bases). From germline, CDR1 is MNHNY and CDR2 SVGAGI (reference sequence). V shed 6 bases and J shed 1 base, with 18 bases lying between them. The CDR3 covers 16 residues. DNA of the CDR3: TGTGCCAGCAGCCGTTCATCGGACAGACCGAACACTGAAGCTTTCTTT. This encodes CASSRSSDRPNTEAFF.

J is TRBJ2-1 and V is TRBV7-9, with a tentative D call TRBD2 (7 bases). Germline V gives CDR1 SEHNR, CDR2 FQNEAQ (reference sequence). Trimming left V 2 bases short and J 8 bases short, with 19 bases between. The CDR3 sequence is 16 residues long. CDR3 DNA sequence: TGTGCCAGCAGCTTACCTGCGGGGGCGTATCACGATGAGCAGTTCTTC. Translation: CASSLPAGAYHDEQFF.